The clone carrying this T cell receptor (beta chain) appeared a few times. The antigen remains undetermined. CDR3 length: 13 amino acids. Germline CDR1 SGHRS, CDR2 YFSETQ. V shed 0 bases and J shed 7 bases, with 11 bases lying between them. The time point here: blood at routine non-recurrence follow-up after resection. Unsorted whole RNA of tumor, nontumor lung or frozen PBMC was sequenced. The data are from a study of spatial heterogeneity in lung cancer. Whole-study findings and limits: More often at tumor resection than at routine follow-up, ubiquitous expanded tumor TCRs were detected in the blood.

Using its own MiXCR run on the 5' RACE reads, TCRdb lists one record per CDR3 protein. The sample contains about 70,000 distinct CDR3 sequences, approximately 8.9% of which appear only once. The clonotype was recovered from a female donor with early-stage non-small cell lung cancer. The chain couples TRBV5-1 to TRBJ2-7; no clear D. The sequencing here drew on PBMCs, taken at follow-up. The CDR3 region is CASSLDGDGEQYF. The CDR3 DNA reads TGCGCCAGCAGCTTGGACGGAGACGGGGAGCAGTACTTC.